This passage covers 20 T cell receptor beta chains from one sample sequenced in a study of blood T cell repertoires in COVID-19 (dated by TCRdb to about 2020). The library was made by the immunoSEQ multiplex PCR assay. The table comes from immuneACCESS by way of TCRdb, which keeps in-frame sequences with V and J called. Part of the clones is missing from these tables; in studies checked, under half for an unresolved V gene and the rest for unknown reasons. The sample profile shows more than 70,000 clones; approximately 82% of them were found once. Approximately 39% of the sample goes to the ten largest clones. The sample comprised peripheral blood. The receptors here all came from a woman aged 70-85 years with acute or convalescent COVID-19.

The V and J genes are TRBV5-1 and TRBJ2-7; 10 nucleotides align to TRBD1. Germline trimming cut 1 base from V and 5 bases from J; bases unmatched to any gene: 6. The CDR3 totals 15 residues. Germline CDR1 SGHRS, CDR2 YFSETQ. CDR3 bases: TGCGCCAGCAGCTTGTATCGGACAGGGGGTGACGAGCAGTACTTC. This codes for CASSLYRTGGDEQYF. Supplemented by reference TRBV5-1 and TRBJ2-7, the full variable domain reads KAGVTQTPRYLIKTRGQQVTLSCSPISGHRSVSWYQQTPGQGLQFLFEYFSETQRNKGNFPGRFSGRQFSNSRSEMNVSTLELGDSALYLCASSLYRTGGDEQYFGPGTRLTVT.

The J gene is TRBJ1-1, the V gene TRBV6-1, with D possibly matching TRBD1 (5 bases). The CDR3 consists of 17 residues. Germline CDR1 is MNHNS and CDR2 is SASEGT. Trimming shortened V by 1 base and J by 0 bases, and 15 bases separated the two germline ends. CDR3 residues: CASSEVRPGLMNTEAFF. The CDR3 nucleotides are TGTGCCAGCAGTGAAGTACGGCCAGGGCTGATGAACACTGAAGCTTTCTTT.

The J gene is TRBJ2-5, the V gene TRBV7-3, with D possibly matching TRBD2 (6 bases). Per germline, CDR1 SGHTA and CDR2 FQGTGA. This CDR3 spans 17 amino acids. The germline V and J ends were trimmed by 2 bases and 5 bases, with 21 bases remaining between them. The CDR3 reads CASSLLGLRPGLETQYF. CDR3 DNA sequence: TGTGCCAGCAGCTTACTGGGACTCCGGCCAGGGTTGGAGACCCAGTACTTC.

The gene calls are TRBV10-2 and TRBJ2-7; 13 bases agree with TRBD2. CDR1 WSHSY and CDR2 SAAADI come from the germline V gene. The CDR3 length is 16 residues. The ends lost 7 bases at V and 7 bases at J; junction bases unmatched: 13. The CDR3 coding sequence is TGCGCCAGCATCATGAGGACTAGCGGGGGACTCGCGGAGCAGTACTTC. Translated, it gives CASIMRTSGGLAEQYF.

This chain uses TRBV2 with TRBJ2-3; 8 nucleotides agree with TRBD2. With V trimmed by 6 bases and J by 0 bases, 2 bases remained unmatched. This CDR3 comprises 14 residues. Germline CDR1 is SNHLY and CDR2 is FYNNEI. The CDR3 loop is CASRTSGSTDTQYF. DNA for the CDR3: TGTGCCAGCAGAACTAGCGGCAGCACAGATACGCAGTATTTT.

This chain uses TRBV10-1 with TRBJ2-1; D perhaps matches TRBD2 (6 bases). This CDR3 contains 16 residues. V was pared by 4 bases and J by 0 bases, with 13 bases between. The germline V gene has CDR1 WNHNN and CDR2 SYGVQD (reference sequence). CDR3 residues: CASSGGRTSSYNEQFF. The CDR3 bases are TGCGCCAGCAGTGGAGGGAGGACAAGCTCCTACAATGAGCAGTTCTTC.

This clone has only one observation. The chain uses TRBV5-1 and TRBJ2-5, with 9 nucleotides matching TRBD1. This CDR3 has 17 amino acids. Germline assignment: CDR1 SGHRS and CDR2 YFSETQ. V shed 2 bases, J shed 0 bases, and the junction held 8 bases outside the gene matches. The CDR3 DNA reads as TGCGCCAGCAGCTTAGTACCCGGACAGGGGTACCAAGAGACCCAGTACTTC. This gives the protein CASSLVPGQGYQETQYF.

This clone was found once. The V and J genes are TRBV14 and TRBJ2-3, with 8 bases matching TRBD2. The CDR3 covers 18 residues. V trimming: 0 bases; J trimming: 2 bases; junction bases outside the gene matches: 10. Per germline, CDR1 SGHDN and CDR2 FVKESK. CDR3 in amino acids: CASSQDPGTRDLTDTQYF. The CDR3 DNA follows: TGTGCCAGCAGCCAAGACCCCGGGACTAGAGATCTCACAGATACGCAGTATTTT. Filled out from reference TRBV14 and TRBJ2-3, the complete variable domain reads EAGVTQFPSHSVIEKGQTVTLRCDPISGHDNLYWYRRVMGKEIKFLLHFVKESKQDESGMPNNRFLAERTGGTYSTLKVQPAELEDSGVYFCASSQDPGTRDLTDTQYFGPGTRLTVL.

J is TRBJ2-1 and V is TRBV4-2; the match to TRBD2 covers 8 bases. The CDR3 spans 17 residues. Trimming removed 1 base from V and 0 bases from J; junction bases left unmatched: 5. From germline, CDR1 is LGHNA and CDR2 YNFKEQ. For the CDR3, the DNA is TGTGCCAGCAGCCAAGCAAGAACTAGCGGCTCCTACAATGAGCAGTTCTTC. This sequence encodes CASSQARTSGSYNEQFF.

The chain joins TRBV7-3 to TRBJ2-3; possible D gene TRBD2, 6 bases. This CDR3 region has 15 residues. CDR1 is SGHTA and CDR2 is FQGTGA in the germline V gene. V dropped 5 bases and J dropped 0 bases, with 12 bases sitting between them. DNA for the CDR3: TGTGCCAGCAGCCGCAGCGGGTCTAGCACAGATACGCAGTATTTT. Encoded protein: CASSRSGSSTDTQYF.

This clone has only one observation. The chain employs TRBV19 and TRBJ2-7; 7 positions match TRBD2. In germline, CDR1 is LNHDA, CDR2 SQIVND (reference sequence). The CDR3 covers 12 residues. The V gene end was trimmed by 6 bases and the J gene end by 6 bases; junction bases not matched to a gene: 5. In nucleotides, the CDR3 is TGTGCCAGTAGCGAGGGAGGGGTCGAGCAGTACTTC. Protein sequence: CASSEGGVEQYF.

The chain is built from TRBV30 and TRBJ1-6; possible D gene TRBD1, 5 bases. The CDR3 is 13 residues long. Germline loops: CDR1 GTSNPN, CDR2 SVGIG (reference sequence). The V gene lost 1 base and the J gene lost 10 bases, with 11 bases spanning the gap. The CDR3 is CAWSEGVGSPLHF. CDR3 in DNA: TGTGCCTGGAGTGAAGGGGTGGGATCACCCCTCCACTTT.

The rearrangement uses TRBV27 and TRBJ1-6; 9 nucleotides line up with TRBD1. The CDR3 is made up of 15 amino acids. V was clipped by 6 bases and J by 4 bases; unmatched bases: 4. CDR1 is MNHEY and CDR2 is SMNVEV in the germline V gene (reference sequence). CDR3 amino acids: CASRKGTGYNSPLHF. The CDR3 coding sequence is TGTGCCAGCAGGAAGGGGACAGGGTATAATTCACCCCTCCACTTT.

J is TRBJ1-3 and V is TRBV6-5; D remains ambiguous. The CDR3 is made up of 15 amino acids. Trimming removed 0 bases from V and 4 bases from J, with 10 bases in between. Germline loops: CDR1 MNHEY, CDR2 SVGAGI. The CDR3 nucleotides are TGTGCCAGCAGTTACTCGGGCGACGGAGGAAACACCATATATTTT. Translation gives CASSYSGDGGNTIYF.

The V gene is TRBV10-2, the J gene TRBJ2-5; 9 nucleotides align to TRBD1. The V gene's germline CDR1 is WSHSY and CDR2 SAAADI. V gave up 6 bases and J gave up 5 bases; unmatched junction bases: 7. The CDR3 has 14 residues. The CDR3 DNA is TGCGCCAGCAGGAAGGGACAGGGAAGGGAGACCCAGTACTTC. Its protein product is CASRKGQGRETQYF.

Only one count was recorded for this clone. This rearrangement joins TRBV9 to TRBJ2-2; 7 positions match TRBD2. After removal of 0 bases from V and 2 bases from J, the junction contained 7 bases not matched to a gene. Germline V gives CDR1 SGDLS, CDR2 YYNGEE. The CDR3 is made up of 17 amino acids. The CDR3 protein is CASSVGGGLGNTGELFF. CDR3 nucleotides: TGTGCCAGCAGCGTAGGGGGAGGGCTTGGAAACACCGGGGAGCTGTTTTTT.

This clone has only a few counts. The rearrangement joins TRBV6-2 or TRBV6-3 to TRBJ1-1; D not resolved. Trimming removed 0 bases at V and 8 bases at J, with 7 bases between. The germline V gene encodes CDR1 MNHEY and CDR2 SVGEGT. There are 12 residues in the CDR3. CDR3 sequence (DNA): TGTGCCAGCAGTTACTCCCATTCCGAAGCTTTCTTT. This codes for CASSYSHSEAFF.

V and J are TRBV3-1 (or the pseudogene TRBV3-2) and TRBJ1-1; TRBD1 is a possible D gene (6 bases). V was shortened by 3 bases and J by 8 bases, with 10 bases between the two germline ends. There are 12 residues in the CDR3. Germline CDR1 and CDR2: LGHDT and YNNKEL (reference sequence). The chain's CDR3 is CASSQRTAEAFF. As DNA, the CDR3 is TGTGCCAGCAGCCAGAGGACAGCGGAAGCTTTCTTT.

This clone came up once. This sequence joins TRBV10-3 and TRBJ2-2; 10 nucleotides match TRBD1. V was clipped by 7 bases and J by 4 bases; unmatched bases: 12. The CDR3 runs 17 residues. CDR1 ENHRY and CDR2 SYGVKD come from the germline V gene. The CDR3 reads CAIMRDRGTRGTGELFF. The CDR3 coding sequence is TGTGCCATCATGCGGGACAGGGGAACAAGAGGCACCGGGGAGCTGTTTTTT.

V is TRBV7-8 and J is TRBJ2-1; 7 nucleotides match TRBD1. CDR3 length: 15 residues. In germline, CDR1 is SGHVS, CDR2 FQNEAQ. Trimming took 0 bases from V and 1 from J; bases not matched to a gene: 0. The CDR3 spells CASSLATGSYNEQFF. The DNA for the CDR3 is TGTGCCAGCAGCTTAGCGACAGGGTCCTACAATGAGCAGTTCTTC.